This TCR beta chain stems from a study of blood T cell repertoires in COVID-19. Whole-study context: There were acute and convalescent COVID-19 samples, and they came from the United States, Italy and Spain.

Looked up from germline, CDR1 is SGHTA and CDR2 is FQGNSA. CDR3 length equals 14 residues. Trimming left V 5 bases short and J 5 bases short, with 14 bases between. Study processing details: Reference gene primers were amplified, and this amplification served to estimate nucleated cell counts. Using immunoSEQ multiplex PCR, the repertoire was profiled, and TCRdb retains in-frame clones only, with some absent. That table supplies the V and J calls and clone size; D and trimming were determined from the DNA. The profile shows 300,000 to 400,000 clones, more than 75% of them singletons. The chain is built from TRBV7-2 and TRBJ2-3; no clear D gene. Source material: peripheral blood. The origin of this receptor is a young woman who had recovered from COVID-19. The CDR3 region is CASSPELSRDTQYF. CDR3 in DNA: TGTGCCAGCAGCCCCGAACTTAGTCGAGATACGCAGTATTTT.